The 30 T cell receptor beta chains reported below all come from one sample, sequenced in a study of cytomegalovirus exposure and HLA in healthy donors. This PCR relied on a set of 60 Vbeta primers and 13 Jbeta primers. This table comes from immunoSEQ multiplex PCR, and its TCRdb copy is limited to in-frame clones, with some not included. Seen here are some 140,000 clones, around 80% observed once, and the top ten hold about 6.8%. The specimen was PBMCs. Receptors were obtained from a man aged 35 to 55 in good health and CMV-seropositive.

The rearrangement joins TRBV7-9 to TRBJ1-4; no clear D. The CDR3 is made up of 15 amino acids. Deletions cut 5 bases from V and 6 bases from J, with 16 bases between. The germline V gene encodes CDR1 SEHNR and CDR2 FQNEAQ (reference sequence). The CDR3 DNA reads TGTGCCAGCAGCATGCGTTCTGGTCACGATGAAAAACTGTTTTTT. It yields the protein CASSMRSGHDEKLFF.

The table lists this clone with a few counts. The gene calls are TRBV7-9 and TRBJ1-5, with D tentatively TRBD1 (6 bases). This CDR3 is 17 amino acids long. Trimming removed 0 bases from V and 0 bases from J, with 12 bases in between. In germline, CDR1 is SEHNR, CDR2 FQNEAQ (reference sequence). CDR3 sequence: CASSLATGHLSNQPQHF. The DNA of the CDR3 is TGTGCCAGCAGCTTAGCAACGGGACACCTTAGCAATCAGCCCCAGCATTTT.

This chain uses TRBV29-1 with TRBJ2-7; maybe TRBD1 (6 bases). Germline V lookup: CDR1 SQVTM, CDR2 ANQGSEA. The CDR3 is made up of 13 amino acids. V dropped 0 bases and J dropped 5 bases, with 11 bases sitting between them. The CDR3 here is CSVEETGYNEQYF. DNA of the CDR3: TGCAGCGTTGAAGAGACAGGTTACAACGAGCAGTACTTC.

The chain recombines TRBV11-3 with TRBJ2-2; the match to TRBD2 covers 9 bases. The length of the CDR3 is 14 residues. Germline-derived CDR1 and CDR2 are SGHNT and YENEEA. V shed 5 bases, J shed 10 bases, and the junction held 8 bases outside the gene matches. The CDR3: CASSPQREAEELFF. In nucleotides, the CDR3 is TGTGCCAGCAGCCCCCAGCGGGAGGCCGAGGAGCTGTTTTTT.

The chain is built from TRBV30 and TRBJ2-1, with a possible D match to TRBD2 (5 bases). CDR3 length equals 14 residues. Per germline, CDR1 GTSNPN and CDR2 SVGIG (reference sequence). V was clipped by 1 base and J by 2 bases, with 9 bases between them. The CDR3 region is CAWSGTRTYNEQFF. CDR3 nucleotides: TGTGCCTGGAGTGGAACTAGGACCTACAATGAGCAGTTCTTC.

The V gene is TRBV29-1, the J gene TRBJ2-1, with 7 bases matching TRBD2. CDR1 and CDR2 from the germline V gene are SQVTM and ANQGSEA. The CDR3 length is 13 residues. The ends lost 4 bases at V and 4 bases at J; junction bases unmatched: 4. CDR3 amino acids: CSVAQGGYNEQFF. The CDR3, as DNA: TGCAGCGTTGCCCAGGGAGGGTACAATGAGCAGTTCTTC.

The chain has TRBV4-2 and TRBJ2-7, with TRBD2 matching over 7 bases. Trimming took 0 bases from V and 1 from J; bases not matched to a gene: 6. Germline CDR1 LGHNA, CDR2 YNFKEQ. The CDR3 runs 16 residues. DNA for the CDR3: TGTGCCAGCAGCCAAGATTCGGCGCGGGGGTCCTACGAGCAGTACTTC. Translated, it gives CASSQDSARGSYEQYF.

The J gene is TRBJ1-1, the V gene TRBV2; a weak D match, TRBD1 (5 bases). The CDR3 length is 15 residues. V was pared by 6 bases and J by 4 bases, with 18 bases between. CDR1 and CDR2 from the germline V gene are SNHLY and FYNNEI. In nucleotides, the CDR3 is TGTGCCAGCAGCCGGGACTCCCGAGGAGGCACTGAAGCTTTCTTT. This codes for CASSRDSRGGTEAFF.

This chain joins TRBV27 and TRBJ1-5; TRBD1 matches at 10 bases. CDR1 and CDR2 (germline): MNHEY, SMNVEV (reference sequence). This CDR3 contains 15 residues. The V segment lost 7 bases and the J segment 8 bases; nucleotides outside the gene matches: 11. The CDR3 DNA sequence: TGTGCCAGCAAGAGACAGGGGGCTATCATAGAGCCCCAGCATTTT. This codes for CASKRQGAIIEPQHF.

J is TRBJ2-1 and V is TRBV11-2; no clear D. The CDR3 runs 11 residues. Germline V gene sequence: CDR1 SGHAT, CDR2 FQNNGV. Trimming took off 4 bases at V and 6 bases at J, with 4 bases between the two ends. The CDR3 spells CASSSFNEQFF. CDR3 nucleotide sequence: TGTGCCAGCAGCTCTTTCAATGAGCAGTTCTTC.

The chain carries TRBV6-6 and TRBJ1-3, with TRBD1 matching 7 bases. The germline V gene has CDR1 MNHNY and CDR2 SVGAGI (reference sequence). CDR3 length equals 15 residues. The V gene end was trimmed by 5 bases and the J gene end by 0 bases; junction bases not matched to a gene: 4. Here the CDR3 reads CASSEGASSGNTIYF. CDR3 DNA: TGTGCCAGCAGTGAGGGGGCCAGCTCTGGAAACACCATATATTTT.

The V call is TRBV10-2, the J call TRBJ1-1, with D perhaps TRBD1 (5 bases). CDR1 is WSHSY, CDR2 SAAADI, per germline. The CDR3 is 16 residues long. V was trimmed by 3 bases and J by 5 bases, leaving 19 bases between them. The CDR3 sequence: CASSDPRGGDLTEAFF. DNA of the CDR3: TGCGCCAGCAGTGATCCTCGGGGGGGGGATTTGACTGAAGCTTTCTTT.

The chain has TRBV20-1 and TRBJ1-2; D is unclear. V was shortened by 5 bases and J by 1 base, with 5 bases between the two germline ends. The CDR3 is 11 residues long. Germline V gives CDR1 DFQATT, CDR2 SNEGSKA (reference sequence). The CDR3 spells CSAYNNYGYTF. CDR3 DNA: TGCAGTGCTTACAATAACTATGGCTACACCTTC.

About this clone: One junction end disagrees with the germline gene, perhaps due to a read error. This chain uses TRBV2 with TRBJ2-5, with TRBD2 matching 14 bases. The CDR3 runs 16 residues. Germline lookup yields CDR1 SNHLY and CDR2 FYNNEI. The DNA for the CDR3 is TGTGCCAGCAGCGAAGGACTAGCGGGAGGTTGGGAGACCCAGTACTTC. Protein sequence: CASSEGLAGGWETQYF. Filled out from reference TRBV2 and TRBJ2-5, the complete variable domain reads EPEVTQTPSHQVTQMGQEVILRCVPISNHLYFYWYRQILGQKVEFLVSFYNNEISEKSEIFDDQFSVERPDGSNFTLKIRSTKLEDSAMYFCASSEGLAGGWETQYFGPGTRLLVL.

This chain joins TRBV19 and TRBJ1-6; D might be TRBD1 (5 bases). Trimming removed 5 bases at V and 7 bases at J, with 15 bases between. This CDR3 region has 15 residues. The germline V gene encodes CDR1 LNHDA and CDR2 SQIVND (reference sequence). The CDR3 DNA follows: TGTGCCAGTAGTCCTGGGGGGTATGGAAATTCACCCCTCCACTTT. Translation: CASSPGGYGNSPLHF.

This chain uses TRBV19 with TRBJ1-5, with 9 nucleotides matching TRBD1. The CDR3 spans 15 residues. With 6 bases clipped from V and 4 bases from J, the junction kept 7 bases outside the gene matches. CDR1 is LNHDA and CDR2 is SQIVND in the germline V gene (reference sequence). As DNA, the CDR3 is TGTGCCAGTAGCCCTGGGACAGGGCCGAATCAGCCCCAGCATTTT. Its translation: CASSPGTGPNQPQHF.

This clone was seen just once. This rearrangement joins TRBV25-1 to TRBJ1-6; D possibly corresponds to TRBD1 (5 bases). There are 17 residues in the CDR3. Per the germline V gene, CDR1 is MGHDK and CDR2 is SYGVNS. V was shortened by 0 bases and J by 5 bases, with 14 bases between the two germline ends. The CDR3 coding sequence is TGTGCCAGCAGTGAATATCCCGGGAGGGGTGATAATTCACCCCTCCACTTT. It is translated as CASSEYPGRGDNSPLHF.

The V and J genes are TRBV6-1 and TRBJ1-6; unclear D gene. CDR3 length equals 17 residues. Germline assignment: CDR1 MNHNS and CDR2 SASEGT. V lost 2 bases, J lost 4 bases, and 15 bases lay in between. The CDR3 region is CASSEYTRLEYNSPLHF. The CDR3 bases are TGTGCCAGCAGTGAATATACGAGACTCGAGTATAATTCACCCCTCCACTTT.

The J gene is TRBJ1-2, the V gene TRBV10-1; D is possibly TRBD1 (6 bases). CDR1 and CDR2 from the germline V gene are WNHNN and SYGVQD (reference sequence). The V and J ends lost 4 bases and 4 bases respectively, with 10 bases between them. This CDR3 has 13 amino acids. In DNA form, the CDR3 reads TGCGCCAGCAGTGCGACAGGTTCCTATGGCTACACCTTC. Protein: CASSATGSYGYTF.

Worth noting for this clone: The sample holds other DNA sequences that translate to the same CDR3. The genes are TRBV5-1 and TRBJ1-2; 7 nucleotides match TRBD1. The CDR3 has 13 amino acids. Germline V gene lookup returns CDR1 SGHRS and CDR2 YFSETQ. J lost 3 bases, V lost 3 bases, and 2 bases had no gene match. The CDR3 loop reads CASSSQGDYGYTF. The CDR3 DNA reads TGCGCCAGCAGCTCGCAGGGGGACTATGGCTACACCTTC.

The chain joins TRBV4-1 to TRBJ2-3; tentatively, D is TRBD2 (6 bases). The CDR3 is made up of 16 amino acids. V gave up 1 base and J gave up 3 bases, with 14 bases separating them. CDR1 and CDR2 from the germline V gene are MGHRA and YSYEKL. The CDR3 loop reads CASSQVEGGITDTQYF. CDR3 sequence (DNA): TGCGCCAGCAGCCAAGTTGAGGGCGGGATAACAGATACGCAGTATTTT.

This clone showed up just once. This chain joins TRBV6-5 and TRBJ1-5; a weak D match, TRBD1 (6 bases). The V and J ends lost 3 bases and 5 bases respectively, with 17 bases between them. This CDR3 spans 16 amino acids. Germline assignment: CDR1 MNHEY and CDR2 SVGAGI. CDR3 amino acids: CASSYRAGAYHQPQHF. The CDR3 region has the DNA TGTGCCAGCAGTTATAGGGCAGGGGCCTACCATCAGCCCCAGCATTTT.

This clone was counted only a few times. The V and J genes are TRBV5-6 and TRBJ2-3; D gene ambiguous. The V end was cut by 6 bases, the J end by 2 bases, with 16 bases between. The CDR3 contains 15 residues. Germline assignment: CDR1 SGHDT and CDR2 YYEEEE. CDR3 DNA sequence: TGTGCCAGCATGAGGTGGGTGGCCAACACAGATACGCAGTATTTT. It is translated as CASMRWVANTDTQYF.

The chain is built from TRBV6-1 and TRBJ1-1; D gene uncertain. The V end lost 5 bases, the J end lost 4 bases, and 17 bases lay between the germline ends. CDR1 and CDR2 (germline): MNHNS, SASEGT. The CDR3 consists of 15 residues. CDR3 sequence (DNA): TGTGCCAGCAGTATCGGTTTAGCGGTTGGCACTGAAGCTTTCTTT. Translation gives CASSIGLAVGTEAFF.

On this clone itself: This specimen includes other DNA sequences encoding the same CDR3. V gene TRBV7-9 combines with J gene TRBJ1-3, with 9 nucleotides matching TRBD1. The ends lost 5 bases at V and 2 bases at J; junction bases unmatched: 4. Germline CDR1 is SEHNR and CDR2 is FQNEAQ (reference sequence). This CDR3 spans 15 amino acids. The CDR3 reads CASSLRTGAGNTIYF. CDR3 nucleotide sequence: TGTGCCAGCAGCCTTAGGACAGGGGCTGGAAACACCATATATTTT.

The J gene is TRBJ1-1, the V gene TRBV6-6; 10 nucleotides agree with TRBD1. Germline V gene lookup returns CDR1 MNHNY and CDR2 SVGAGI (reference sequence). V lost 6 bases and J lost 6; bases outside the gene matches: 13. The CDR3 covers 16 residues. The CDR3: CASSHRQGAEFAEAFF. The CDR3 bases are TGTGCCAGCAGCCATAGACAGGGGGCGGAATTCGCTGAAGCTTTCTTT.

The rearrangement joins TRBV7-9 to TRBJ1-6; weak D call: TRBD1 (6 bases). This CDR3 region has 13 residues. In germline, CDR1 is SEHNR, CDR2 FQNEAQ (reference sequence). Trimming removed 5 bases from V and 10 bases from J, with 12 bases in between. CDR3: CASSRDGTSPLHF. DNA of the CDR3: TGTGCCAGCAGCCGGGACGGGACATCACCCCTCCACTTT.

V gene TRBV28 combines with J gene TRBJ2-1; 8 nucleotides agree with TRBD1. This CDR3 contains 14 residues. After removal of 6 bases from V and 3 bases from J, the junction contained 4 bases not matched to a gene. Per the germline V gene, CDR1 is MDHEN and CDR2 is SYDVKM. The CDR3 loop reads CASRDTGGYNEQFF. CDR3 sequence (DNA): TGTGCCAGCAGAGATACAGGGGGCTACAATGAGCAGTTCTTC.

The rearrangement uses TRBV5-8 and TRBJ1-1; a weak D match, TRBD1 (5 bases). The length of the CDR3 is 14 residues. Trimming took off 3 bases at V and 0 bases at J, with 9 bases between the two ends. Germline values: CDR1 SGHTS, CDR2 YDEGEE. Written as DNA, the CDR3 is TGTGCCAGCAGCTCCAGGGTCATGAACACTGAAGCTTTCTTT. It translates to CASSSRVMNTEAFF.

The chain links TRBV15 to TRBJ2-5; 14 bases are shared with TRBD2. The tail of the sequence fits TRBJ2-7 better, so the J call may be wrong. CDR1 and CDR2 from the germline V gene are LNHNV and YYDKDF (reference sequence). The CDR3 sequence is 15 residues long. The CDR3 bases are TGTGCCACCAGCAGAGTTGGGACTAGCGGGGGCGAGCAGTACTTC. Amino acids: CATSRVGTSGGEQYF.